Following are 22 T cell receptor beta chains from one sample sequenced in a study of blood T cells in healthy people across ages (dated by TCRdb to 2015 to 2017). The library was built by means of 5' RACE. Sequencer: Illumina HiSeq 2500. A second about 7 to 12 cycle PCR used a sample-barcoded 5' primer and a J-beta primer mix. TCRdb handled the public reads itself, with Q25 trimming in fastp and clone calling in MiXCR, and kept productive beta chains. CDR3 protein sequences are deduplicated, and each keeps its most common genes and DNA. This sample has 1.5 million to 2 million distinct CDR3 sequences in its table, and 28% of those were observed once. The top ten hold 7% to 9% of the sample. What was sequenced was blood. These TCRs come from a woman aged 25-40 years in good health.

This clonotype was counted a few times. This chain joins TRBV12-3 or TRBV12-4 and TRBJ2-1; 7 positions match TRBD1. The CDR3 loop spans 16 amino acids. J gave up 6 bases and V 3 bases, and 11 bases lay outside the gene matches. The CDR3, as DNA: TGTGCCAGCAGTTTGGGAACAGGGGCAGGAGGCAATGAGCAGTTCTTC. This gives the protein CASSLGTGAGGNEQFF.

About this clonotype: Just one base apart from a much larger clone, this may be a read error. The chain recombines TRBV7-3 with TRBJ1-1; 8 bases line up with TRBD1. This CDR3 comprises 14 residues. Germline CDR1 and CDR2: SGHTA and FQGTGA. CDR3 sequence reads: CASSPDRANTKAFF. The CDR3 DNA sequence: TGTGCCAGCAGCCCGGACAGGGCGAACACTAAAGCTTTCTTT.

This clonotype was recorded many times. V usage is TRBV25-1 and J usage is TRBJ1-1; D not certain. V lost 2 bases, J lost 3 bases, and 7 bases lay in between. This CDR3 spans 13 amino acids. Germline V gene lookup returns CDR1 MGHDK and CDR2 SYGVNS. This CDR3 is CASSERRDTEAFF. CDR3 DNA: TGTGCCAGCAGTGAAAGGAGGGACACTGAAGCTTTCTTT.

The rearrangement uses TRBV28 and TRBJ1-2, with a tentative D call TRBD1 (6 bases). The CDR3 contains 14 residues. Trimming removed 4 bases from V and 1 base from J, with 10 bases in between. Germline CDR1 MDHEN, CDR2 SYDVKM. The CDR3 nucleotides are TGTGCCAGCAGTTATAGGACAGTTAACTATGGCTACACCTTC. It yields the protein CASSYRTVNYGYTF.

V usage is TRBV6-5 and J usage is TRBJ2-1; 10 nucleotides agree with TRBD2. This CDR3 is 14 amino acids long. Per the germline V gene, CDR1 is MNHEY and CDR2 is SVGAGI. V dropped 6 bases and J dropped 7; count of bases not matched to a gene: 6. The CDR3 DNA sequence: TGTGCCAGCAGCTACGGTAGCGGGAGGAATGAGCAGTTCTTC. This codes for CASSYGSGRNEQFF.

The chain couples TRBV11-3 to TRBJ2-7; 9 nucleotides agree with TRBD1. Germline CDR1 SGHNT, CDR2 YENEEA. V lost 5 bases, J lost 9 bases, and 14 bases stayed unmatched. The CDR3 is 15 residues long. The CDR3 region has the DNA TGTGCCAGCAGCCCCGGGACAGGGCCCCTGGGGGTGCAGTACTTC. Encoded protein: CASSPGTGPLGVQYF. Supplemented by reference TRBV11-3 and TRBJ2-7, the full variable domain reads EAGVVQSPRYKIIEKKQPVAFWCNPISGHNTLYWYLQNLGQGPELLIRYENEEAVDDSQLPKDRFSAERLKGVDSTLKIQPAELGDSAVYLCASSPGTGPLGVQYFGPGTRLTVT.

In its sample, this clonotype was seen a few times. This chain uses TRBV20-1 with TRBJ2-5; D possibly matches TRBD1 or TRBD2 (5 bases each). The CDR3 spans 13 residues. The germline CDR1 and CDR2 sequences are DFQATT and SNEGSKA (reference sequence). Between the trimmed V and J ends, which lost 7 bases and 5 bases, there was a span of 17 bases. The DNA of the CDR3 is TGCAGTGTTAGGGGTCGGGGATTGGAGACCCAGTACTTC. It encodes CSVRGRGLETQYF.

The V call is TRBV10-3, the J call TRBJ1-3, with D maybe TRBD1 (5 bases). Trimming removed 10 bases at V and 4 bases at J, with 20 bases between. The V gene's germline CDR1 is ENHRY and CDR2 SYGVKD. The CDR3 has 15 amino acids. The CDR3 nucleotides are TGTGCCAGCGGTTCGGGGAGGGGATACGGAAACACCATATATTTT. Residues: CASGSGRGYGNTIYF.

This clonotype occurred a few times. This chain connects TRBV20-1 to TRBJ2-1; possibly TRBD2 for D (6 bases). Looked up from germline, CDR1 is DFQATT and CDR2 is SNEGSKA (reference sequence). The CDR3 is 15 residues long. Between the trimmed V and J ends, which lost 5 bases and 1 base, there was a span of 15 bases. CDR3 sequence (DNA): TGCAGTGCTCCCAGTCGGGCGGGATCCTACAATGAGCAGTTCTTC. Protein sequence: CSAPSRAGSYNEQFF.

Ten or more counts support this clonotype. The chain carries TRBV20-1 and TRBJ2-3; 8 bases align to TRBD1. With V trimmed by 2 bases and J by 6 bases, 10 bases remained unmatched. This CDR3 is 15 amino acids long. Germline V gene sequence: CDR1 DFQATT, CDR2 SNEGSKA (reference sequence). The CDR3 is CSARSPAWTGDTQYF. In DNA form, the CDR3 reads TGCAGTGCTAGATCTCCCGCGTGGACAGGGGATACGCAGTATTTT.

This clonotype appeared a few times. The chain uses TRBV6-4 and TRBJ2-3; 7 bases fit TRBD2. After removal of 4 bases from V and 2 bases from J, the junction contained 9 bases not matched to a gene. The CDR3 is 16 amino acids. Germline values: CDR1 MRHNA, CDR2 SNTAGT. CDR3 sequence (DNA): TGTGCCAGCAGTGCTACCCGGGCGGGGGACACAGATACGCAGTATTTT. Its protein is CASSATRAGDTDTQYF.

This clonotype was counted a few times. V usage is TRBV29-1 and J usage is TRBJ2-3, with TRBD2 matching over 10 bases. The CDR3 loop spans 15 amino acids. CDR1 and CDR2 (germline): SQVTM, ANQGSEA. V gave up 5 bases and J gave up 6 bases; unmatched junction bases: 11. The CDR3 DNA is TGCAGCGTTTTGAAGACTAGCGGGTATAAGGATACGCAGTATTTT. Translation: CSVLKTSGYKDTQYF.

This clonotype showed up just a few times. This rearrangement joins TRBV28 to TRBJ2-7; D unresolved. Germline-derived CDR1 and CDR2 are MDHEN and SYDVKM. The length of the CDR3 is 16 residues. Trimming took off 5 bases at V and 2 bases at J, with 19 bases between the two ends. CDR3 nucleotide sequence: TGTGCCAGCAGTCCCATAGACTTGGGCCTTACCTACGAGCAGTACTTC. It specifies CASSPIDLGLTYEQYF.

This chain connects TRBV13 to TRBJ2-7, with no clear D. Germline CDR1 PRHDT, CDR2 FYEKMQ (reference sequence). This CDR3 spans 14 amino acids. V was pared by 5 bases and J by 5 bases, with 16 bases between. The CDR3 loop reads CASSQRPVVDEQYF. CDR3 coding DNA: TGTGCCAGCAGCCAGAGGCCGGTCGTGGACGAGCAGTACTTC.

In its sample, this clonotype was seen a few times. The CDR3, as DNA: TGTGCCAGCAGCTGGGGAAAACAGGGCCAAGAGACCCAGTACTTC. It translates to CASSWGKQGQETQYF. The chain joins TRBV6-5 to TRBJ2-5; TRBD1 might be the D (6 bases). The CDR3 contains 15 residues. From germline, CDR1 is MNHEY and CDR2 SVGAGI. V was cut by 6 bases and J by 1 base, with 15 bases left in between.

A few counts support this clonotype. V is TRBV10-2 and J is TRBJ1-2, with 9 nucleotides matching TRBD1. The CDR3 runs to 14 residues. V lost 7 bases to trimming and J lost 7 bases; unmatched junction nucleotides: 10. The germline V gene has CDR1 WSHSY and CDR2 SAAADI. The CDR3 coding sequence is TGCGCCAGCACCACAGGGGGCGCGATGGGTGGCTACACCTTC. Amino acid sequence: CASTTGGAMGGYTF.

The chain links TRBV12-5 to TRBJ1-1; D gene ambiguous. Germline CDR1 is LGHNT and CDR2 is FRNRAP. Deletions cut 8 bases from V and 0 bases from J, with 10 bases between. CDR3 length equals 13 residues. CDR3 loop: CASQRFMNTEAFF. In DNA, the CDR3 is TGTGCTAGTCAGAGGTTCATGAACACTGAAGCTTTCTTT.

This clonotype was detected a few times. This chain links TRBV7-7 with TRBJ2-1, with unresolved D. The tail of the sequence fits TRBJ2-7 better, so the J call may be wrong. Germline V gene sequence: CDR1 SSHAT, CDR2 FNYEAQ (reference sequence). The CDR3 spans 14 residues. The CDR3 reads CASSPARSYNEQYF. In DNA, the CDR3 is TGTGCCAGCAGCCCCGCCCGATCCTACAATGAGCAGTACTTC.

This clonotype was seen at least ten times. The rearrangement uses TRBV7-2 and TRBJ2-3; D unresolved. The CDR3 sequence is 13 residues long. Germline assignment: CDR1 SGHTA and CDR2 FQGNSA. Trimming shortened V by 0 bases and J by 8 bases, and 9 bases separated the two germline ends. The CDR3 coding sequence is TGTGCCAGCAGCTTAGCAATCGAGCGTACGCAGTATTTT. Its protein is CASSLAIERTQYF.

The chain employs TRBV12-3 or TRBV12-4 and TRBJ2-1; D remains unclear. V was pared by 3 bases and J by 10 bases, with 19 bases between. The CDR3 covers 15 residues. CDR3: CASSFFEGVGGEQFF. The CDR3 DNA follows: TGTGCCAGCAGTTTCTTCGAAGGCGTGGGTGGGGAGCAGTTCTTC.

V is TRBV5-1 and J is TRBJ2-5, with D possibly being TRBD2 (7 bases). Germline lookup yields CDR1 SGHRS and CDR2 YFSETQ. Trimming pared 7 bases from V and 1 base from J, leaving 20 bases between. The length of the CDR3 is 16 residues. CDR3 nucleotide sequence: TGCGCCAGCCTCCGGTCTGGGGGGGGCGTCCAAGAGACCCAGTACTTC. This sequence encodes CASLRSGGGVQETQYF.

This chain links TRBV20-1 with TRBJ2-3, with 11 bases aligning to TRBD2. Germline CDR1 DFQATT, CDR2 SNEGSKA (reference sequence). V lost 5 bases to trimming and J lost 4 bases; unmatched junction nucleotides: 5. The CDR3 sequence is 14 residues long. For the CDR3, the DNA is TGCAGTGCTCCCCCGGGACTAGCGGCAGATACGCAGTATTTT. This encodes CSAPPGLAADTQYF.